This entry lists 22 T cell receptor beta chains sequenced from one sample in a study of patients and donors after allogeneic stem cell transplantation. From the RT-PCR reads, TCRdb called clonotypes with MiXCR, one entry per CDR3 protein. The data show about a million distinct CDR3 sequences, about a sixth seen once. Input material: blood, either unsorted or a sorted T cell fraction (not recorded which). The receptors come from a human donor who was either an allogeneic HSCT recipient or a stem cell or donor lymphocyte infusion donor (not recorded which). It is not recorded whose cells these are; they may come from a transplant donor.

CDR3: CASRGSGEQFF. CDR3 nucleotides: TGTGCCAGCCGGGGCTCGGGTGAGCAGTTCTTC. The V call is TRBV3-1, the J call TRBJ2-1; the D gene could be TRBD1 or TRBD2 (5 bases each). Germline V gene lookup returns CDR1 LGHDT and CDR2 YNNKEL (reference sequence). Trimming left V 8 bases short and J 9 bases short, with 11 bases between. The CDR3 length is 11 residues.

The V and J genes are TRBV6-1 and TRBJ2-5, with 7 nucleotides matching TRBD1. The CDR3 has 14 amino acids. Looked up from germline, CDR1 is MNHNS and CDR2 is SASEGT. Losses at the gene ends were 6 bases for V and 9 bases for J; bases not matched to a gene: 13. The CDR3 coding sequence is TGTGCCAGCAGCGGGACAGTCACCCCATGGGCCCAGTACTTC. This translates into CASSGTVTPWAQYF.

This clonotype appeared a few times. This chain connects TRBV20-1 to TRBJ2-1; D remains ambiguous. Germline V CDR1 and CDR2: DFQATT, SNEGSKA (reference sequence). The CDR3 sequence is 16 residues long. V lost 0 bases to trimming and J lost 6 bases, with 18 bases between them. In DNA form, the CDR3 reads TGCAGTGCTAGAGAGCCCGGGCCCCCAGGTGGCAATGAGCAGTTCTTC. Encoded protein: CSAREPGPPGGNEQFF.

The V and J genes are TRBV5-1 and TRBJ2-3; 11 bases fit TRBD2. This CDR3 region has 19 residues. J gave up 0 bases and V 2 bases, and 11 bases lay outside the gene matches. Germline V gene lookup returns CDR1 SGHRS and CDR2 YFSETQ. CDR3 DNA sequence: TGCGCCAGCAGCTTTCAGCTAGCGGGAGGCGAGATTAGCACAGATACGCAGTATTTT. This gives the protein CASSFQLAGGEISTDTQYF.

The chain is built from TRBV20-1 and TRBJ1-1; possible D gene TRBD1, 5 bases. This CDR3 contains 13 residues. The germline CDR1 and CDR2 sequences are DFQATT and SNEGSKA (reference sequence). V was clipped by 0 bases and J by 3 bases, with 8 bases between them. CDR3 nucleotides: TGCAGTGCTAGAGACAGGGCGCACACTGAAGCTTTCTTT. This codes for CSARDRAHTEAFF.

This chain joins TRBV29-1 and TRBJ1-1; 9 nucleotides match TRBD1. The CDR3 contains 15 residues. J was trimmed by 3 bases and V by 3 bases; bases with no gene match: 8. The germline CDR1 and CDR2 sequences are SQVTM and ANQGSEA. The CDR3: CSVDQQGASDTEAFF. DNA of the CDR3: TGCAGCGTTGACCAACAGGGGGCCTCGGACACTGAAGCTTTCTTT.

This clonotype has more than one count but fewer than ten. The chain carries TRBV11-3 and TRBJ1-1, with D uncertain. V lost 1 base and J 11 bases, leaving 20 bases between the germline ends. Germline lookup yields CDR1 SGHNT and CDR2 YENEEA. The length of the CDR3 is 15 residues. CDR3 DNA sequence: TGTGCCAGCAGCTTAGGTCTCGGCGGGCATGGGGAGGCTTTCTTT. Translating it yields CASSLGLGGHGEAFF.

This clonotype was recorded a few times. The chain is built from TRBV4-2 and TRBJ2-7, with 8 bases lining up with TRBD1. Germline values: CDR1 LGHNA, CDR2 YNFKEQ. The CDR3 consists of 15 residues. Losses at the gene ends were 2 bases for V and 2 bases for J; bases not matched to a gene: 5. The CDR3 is CASSQQGQGPYEQYF. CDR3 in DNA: TGTGCCAGCAGCCAACAAGGACAGGGACCCTACGAGCAGTACTTC.

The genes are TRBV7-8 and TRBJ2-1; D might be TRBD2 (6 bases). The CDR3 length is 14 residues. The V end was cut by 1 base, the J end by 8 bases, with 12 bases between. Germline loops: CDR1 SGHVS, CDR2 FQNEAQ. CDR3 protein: CASSLVSWGDEQFF. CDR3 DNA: TGTGCCAGCAGCTTAGTGTCCTGGGGGGATGAGCAGTTCTTC.

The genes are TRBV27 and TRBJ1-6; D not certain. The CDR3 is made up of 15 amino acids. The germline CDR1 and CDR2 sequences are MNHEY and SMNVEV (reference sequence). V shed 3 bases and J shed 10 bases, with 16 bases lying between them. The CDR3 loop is CASSFEIKKGSPLHF. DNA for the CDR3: TGTGCCAGCAGTTTTGAAATTAAAAAAGGGTCACCCCTCCACTTT.

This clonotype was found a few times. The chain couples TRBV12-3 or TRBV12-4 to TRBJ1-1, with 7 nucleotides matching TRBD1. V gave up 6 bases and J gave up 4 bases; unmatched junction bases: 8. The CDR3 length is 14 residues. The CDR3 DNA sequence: TGTGCCAGCAGGCGAACAGGGGCGGGCACTGAAGCTTTCTTT. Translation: CASRRTGAGTEAFF.

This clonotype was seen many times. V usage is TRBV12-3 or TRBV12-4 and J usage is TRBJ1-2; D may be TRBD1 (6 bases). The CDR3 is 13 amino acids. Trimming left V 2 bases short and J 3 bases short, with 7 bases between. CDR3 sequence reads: CASSLPGDYGYTF. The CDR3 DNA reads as TGTGCCAGCAGTTTACCAGGGGACTATGGCTACACCTTC.

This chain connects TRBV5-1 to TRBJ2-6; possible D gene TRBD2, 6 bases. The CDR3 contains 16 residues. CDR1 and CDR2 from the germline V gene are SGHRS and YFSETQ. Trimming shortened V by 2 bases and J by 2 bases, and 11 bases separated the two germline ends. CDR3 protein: CASSFTGDPGANVLTF. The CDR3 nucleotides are TGCGCCAGCAGCTTTACGGGAGACCCTGGGGCCAACGTCCTGACTTTC.

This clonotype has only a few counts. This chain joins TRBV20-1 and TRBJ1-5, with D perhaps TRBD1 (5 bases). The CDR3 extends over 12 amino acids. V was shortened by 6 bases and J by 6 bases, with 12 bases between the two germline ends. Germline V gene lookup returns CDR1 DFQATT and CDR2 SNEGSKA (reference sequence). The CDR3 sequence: CSATQGIQPQHF. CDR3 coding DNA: TGCAGTGCCACCCAGGGTATTCAGCCCCAGCATTTT.

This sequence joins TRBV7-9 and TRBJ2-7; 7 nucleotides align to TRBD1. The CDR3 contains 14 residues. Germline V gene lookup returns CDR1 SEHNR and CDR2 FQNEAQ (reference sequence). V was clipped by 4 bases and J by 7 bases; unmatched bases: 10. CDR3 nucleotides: TGTGCCAGCAGCTCGTCCAGGGGGAAGGTGGAGCAGTACTTC. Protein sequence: CASSSSRGKVEQYF.

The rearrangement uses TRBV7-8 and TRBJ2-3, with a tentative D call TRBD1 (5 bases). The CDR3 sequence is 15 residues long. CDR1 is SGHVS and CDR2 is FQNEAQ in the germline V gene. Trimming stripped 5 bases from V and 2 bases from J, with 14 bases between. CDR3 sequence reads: CASSRTEGVTDTQYF. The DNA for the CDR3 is TGTGCCAGCAGCCGAACTGAAGGGGTCACAGATACGCAGTATTTT.

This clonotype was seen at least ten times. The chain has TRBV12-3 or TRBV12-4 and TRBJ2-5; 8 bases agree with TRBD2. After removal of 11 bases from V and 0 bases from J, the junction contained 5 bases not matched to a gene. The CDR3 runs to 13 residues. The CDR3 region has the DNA TGTGCCTACTGCGGGGGGAACCAAGAGACCCAGTACTTC. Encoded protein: CAYCGGNQETQYF.

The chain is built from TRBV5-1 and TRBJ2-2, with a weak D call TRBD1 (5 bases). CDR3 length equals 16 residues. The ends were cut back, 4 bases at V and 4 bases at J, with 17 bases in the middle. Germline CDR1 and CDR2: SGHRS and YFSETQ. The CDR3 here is CASSDGRPQGTGELFF. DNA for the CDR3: TGCGCCAGCAGCGACGGACGACCGCAGGGCACCGGGGAGCTGTTTTTT.

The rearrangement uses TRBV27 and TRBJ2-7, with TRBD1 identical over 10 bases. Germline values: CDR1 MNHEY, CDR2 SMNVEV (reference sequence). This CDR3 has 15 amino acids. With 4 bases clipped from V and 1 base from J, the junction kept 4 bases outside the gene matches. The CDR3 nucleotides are TGTGCCAGCAGTTCCGGGACAGGGGTTTCCTACGAGCAGTACTTC. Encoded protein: CASSSGTGVSYEQYF.

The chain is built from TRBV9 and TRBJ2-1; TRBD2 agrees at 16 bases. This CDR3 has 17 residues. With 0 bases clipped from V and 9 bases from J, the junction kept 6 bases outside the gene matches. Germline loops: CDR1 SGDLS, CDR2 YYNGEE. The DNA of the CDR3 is TGTGCCAGCAGCGTAGAAGGGACTAGCGGGAGGGCCGGTGAGCAGTTCTTC. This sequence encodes CASSVEGTSGRAGEQFF.

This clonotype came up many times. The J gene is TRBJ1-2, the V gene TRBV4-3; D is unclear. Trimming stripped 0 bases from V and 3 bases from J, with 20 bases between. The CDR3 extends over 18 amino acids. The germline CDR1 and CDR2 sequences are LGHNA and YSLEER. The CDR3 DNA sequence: TGCGCCAGCAGCCAAGATCGTTTAGGGTTCGGGATTTACTATGGCTACACCTTC. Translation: CASSQDRLGFGIYYGYTF.

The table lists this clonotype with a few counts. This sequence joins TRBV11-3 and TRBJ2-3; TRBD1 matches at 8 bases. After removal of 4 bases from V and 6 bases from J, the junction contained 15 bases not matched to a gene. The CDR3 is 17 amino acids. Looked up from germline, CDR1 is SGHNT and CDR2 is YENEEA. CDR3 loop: CASSSDDRGVFADTQYF. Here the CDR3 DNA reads TGTGCCAGCAGCTCAGACGACAGGGGAGTATTCGCGGATACGCAGTATTTT.